This note documents a single T cell receptor (beta chain) sequence. Antigen specificity is unknown. Template for every sorted-subset replicate PCR totaled around 200 ng DNA, 25,000 to 35,000 T cell genomes. Sequencing was performed with immunoSEQ multiplex PCR; in TCRdb, only in-frame clones are kept and a portion is missing. Of roughly 640,000 clones listed, around two thirds are singletons. The CDR3 contains 14 residues. Between the trimmed V and J ends, which lost 4 bases and 5 bases, there was a span of 12 bases. Germline CDR1 is SGHTA and CDR2 is FQGTGA. The sample belongs to a study of shared clonotypes between healthy human individuals. Study results and limitations: Among a handful of donors, roughly 5% of naive CD4 clonotypes were found in common.

The sequenced sample was memory CD4+ T cells sorted from blood. Described subset: CD45RA-negative fraction. The chain links TRBV7-3 to TRBJ2-4, with D perhaps TRBD1 or TRBD2 (5 bases each). The receptor comes from a woman aged 25 to 39 in good health. Here the CDR3 reads CASSSTGAQNIQYF. The CDR3 DNA reads TGTGCCAGCAGCTCTACCGGGGCACAAAACATTCAGTACTTC.